A single sample is the source of the 21 T cell receptor beta chains below, sequenced in a study of T cells after yellow fever vaccination. MiXCR, run by TCRdb on the 5' RACE reads, gives a single entry per CDR3 protein. The sample lists roughly 99,000 distinct CDR3 sequences; 5.8% were seen once. The sample was CD8+ T cells sorted from PBMCs, taken 10 days after the yellow fever booster vaccination. The source of these receptors is a man aged 18 to 29 who received the YFV17D yellow fever vaccine.

This clonotype showed up many times. At one of its ends the junction is not consistent with the germline gene, which may arise from a read error. The V call is TRBV11-2, the J call TRBJ2-5; TRBD1 agrees at 9 bases. Germline V CDR1 and CDR2: SGHAT, FQNNGV. The CDR3 is 13 amino acids. The CDR3 DNA reads TGTGCCAGCAGCCGACACCGGGACAGGGCTTTCAACTTC. It specifies CASSRHRDRAFNF. Full variable domain (missing parts from reference TRBV11-2 and TRBJ2-5): EAGVAQSPRYKIIEKRQSVAFWCNPISGHATLYWYQQILGQGPKLLIQFQNNGVVDDSQLPKDRFSAERLKGVDSTLKIQPAKLEDSAVYLCASSRHRDRAFNFGPGTRLLVL.

In its sample, this clonotype was seen a few times. The chain is built from TRBV12-3 or TRBV12-4 and TRBJ2-3, with D tentatively TRBD1 (5 bases). The V and J ends lost 7 bases and 8 bases respectively, with 22 bases between them. The CDR3 is made up of 15 amino acids. This CDR3 is CASTRQGVYQVTQYF. CDR3 DNA sequence: TGTGCCAGCACAAGGCAGGGTGTGTATCAAGTTACGCAGTATTTT.

The chain recombines TRBV7-2 with TRBJ2-5; D is possibly TRBD2 (6 bases). V was trimmed by 5 bases and J by 5 bases, leaving 15 bases between them. The CDR3 loop spans 14 amino acids. Looked up from germline, CDR1 is SGHTA and CDR2 is FQGNSA. The CDR3 sequence: CASSRLTSLETQYF. CDR3 DNA sequence: TGTGCCAGCAGCCGACTCACTAGCTTGGAGACCCAGTACTTC.

The V and J genes are TRBV10-3 and TRBJ2-7; 8 bases align to TRBD1. The length of the CDR3 is 14 residues. Trimming took 10 bases from V and 0 from J; bases not matched to a gene: 8. CDR1 ENHRY and CDR2 SYGVKD come from the germline V gene. The CDR3 nucleotides read TGTGCCACGCAGGCGGGACAGGTCTCCTACGAGCAGTACTTC. It specifies CATQAGQVSYEQYF.

This chain links TRBV20-1 with TRBJ1-2; 11 bases line up with TRBD1. CDR1 is DFQATT, CDR2 SNEGSKA, per germline (reference sequence). The CDR3 sequence is 17 residues long. V lost 0 bases and J lost 6; bases outside the gene matches: 12. The CDR3 reads CSARDVSPGTGGHGYTF. The CDR3 region has the DNA TGCAGTGCTAGAGATGTCTCCCCGGGGACAGGGGGACATGGCTACACCTTC.

A few counts support this clonotype. The V gene is TRBV7-8, the J gene TRBJ2-2; TRBD1 matches 9 bases. CDR1 and CDR2 (germline): SGHVS, FQNEAQ. Trimming removed 5 bases from V and 6 bases from J; junction bases left unmatched: 13. The CDR3 length is 17 residues. Here the CDR3 reads CASSLNPGQGVPGELFF. Written as DNA, the CDR3 is TGTGCCAGCAGCCTAAATCCGGGACAGGGAGTTCCCGGGGAGCTGTTTTTT.

In this sample, this clonotype turned up many times. V is TRBV3-1 and J is TRBJ2-7; no definite D call. Germline loops: CDR1 LGHDT, CDR2 YNNKEL (reference sequence). V lost 2 bases and J 1 base, leaving 6 bases between the germline ends. The CDR3 sequence is 13 residues long. The CDR3 region has the DNA TGTGCCAGCAGCCAACTGGAATCCTACGAGCAGTACTTC. Residues: CASSQLESYEQYF.

Only a few counts were recorded for this clonotype. V gene TRBV20-1 combines with J gene TRBJ1-1, with a weak D call TRBD1 (6 bases). V was shortened by 0 bases and J by 4 bases, with 21 bases between the two germline ends. CDR3 length equals 17 residues. The germline gives CDR1 DFQATT, CDR2 SNEGSKA (reference sequence). CDR3 bases: TGCAGTGCTAGAGATCCTCCGTACAGGGATTTATCCACTGAAGCTTTCTTT. Translating it yields CSARDPPYRDLSTEAFF.

Ten or more counts support this clonotype. V is TRBV5-1 and J is TRBJ2-7; D is undetermined. CDR3 length equals 11 residues. CDR1 and CDR2 (germline): SGHRS, YFSETQ. The V and J ends lost 7 bases and 3 bases respectively, with 8 bases between them. DNA for the CDR3: TGCGCCAGCCGTTGGGGCTACGAGCAGTACTTC. Translated: CASRWGYEQYF. Together with reference TRBV5-1 and TRBJ2-7, the CDR3 gives the full variable domain: KAGVTQTPRYLIKTRGQQVTLSCSPISGHRSVSWYQQTPGQGLQFLFEYFSETQRNKGNFPGRFSGRQFSNSRSEMNVSTLELGDSALYLCASRWGYEQYFGPGTRLTVT.

In this sample, this clonotype turned up many times. This rearrangement joins TRBV4-3 to TRBJ2-3; D could derive from TRBD1 or TRBD2 (6 bases each). CDR1 is LGHNA and CDR2 is YSLEER in the germline V gene. This CDR3 has 18 residues. Trimming pared 0 bases from V and 0 bases from J, leaving 16 bases between. The CDR3 bases are TGCGCCAGCAGCCAAGATCTGCTTACGGGGGCTAGCACAGATACGCAGTATTTT. Encoded protein: CASSQDLLTGASTDTQYF.

This clonotype appeared a few times. V gene TRBV11-2 combines with J gene TRBJ2-1, with TRBD2 as a possible D gene (5 bases). The germline CDR1 and CDR2 sequences are SGHAT and FQNNGV. The CDR3 contains 16 residues. Trimming removed 2 bases from V and 3 bases from J, with 14 bases in between. The CDR3 sequence is CASSLSSGLVYNEQFF. CDR3 in DNA: TGTGCCAGCAGCTTATCGAGTGGACTTGTCTACAATGAGCAGTTCTTC.

This clonotype came up a few times. The chain couples TRBV29-1 to TRBJ1-4, with 7 nucleotides matching TRBD1. Germline CDR1 is SQVTM and CDR2 is ANQGSEA. The CDR3 totals 12 residues. V gave up 7 bases and J gave up 8 bases; unmatched junction bases: 7. The CDR3 protein is CSASQGREKLFF. For the CDR3, the DNA is TGCAGCGCCTCACAGGGGCGAGAAAAACTGTTTTTT.

The rearrangement links TRBV28 to TRBJ2-3; weak D call: TRBD1 (6 bases). Trimming removed 2 bases at V and 2 bases at J, with 11 bases between. The CDR3 is made up of 15 amino acids. Germline V gene sequence: CDR1 MDHEN, CDR2 SYDVKM. CDR3 sequence reads: CASSLGVGATDTQYF. CDR3 DNA: TGTGCCAGCAGTTTAGGGGTGGGGGCCACAGATACGCAGTATTTT.

This clonotype was picked up a small number of times. The CDR3 sequence is CSAREGPNLAKNIQYF. The CDR3 DNA follows: TGCAGTGCTAGAGAGGGCCCGAATCTAGCCAAAAACATTCAGTACTTC. The chain recombines TRBV20-1 with TRBJ2-4; D unclear. Trimming removed 0 bases at V and 0 bases at J, with 12 bases between. From germline, CDR1 is DFQATT and CDR2 SNEGSKA (reference sequence). This CDR3 region has 16 residues.

This clonotype has a handful of counts. The gene calls are TRBV4-3 and TRBJ2-3; 13 bases fit TRBD2. V dropped 4 bases and J dropped 4; count of bases not matched to a gene: 11. The CDR3 runs to 18 residues. Germline V gene data show CDR1 as LGHNA and CDR2 as YSLEER. CDR3 sequence: CASSPKGLLAGGPDTQYF. In DNA form, the CDR3 reads TGCGCCAGCAGCCCCAAAGGCCTACTAGCGGGGGGGCCAGATACGCAGTATTTT.

In its sample, this clonotype was seen a few times. The chain has TRBV4-3 and TRBJ1-4; D gene ambiguous. Trimming stripped 4 bases from V and 1 base from J, with 10 bases between. The CDR3 extends over 15 amino acids. CDR1 and CDR2 (germline): LGHNA, YSLEER. In DNA form, the CDR3 reads TGCGCCAGCAGCCGAGGCGGGAGAACTAATGAAAAACTGTTTTTT. This translates into CASSRGGRTNEKLFF.

This clonotype was observed a handful of times. This chain links TRBV3-1 with TRBJ1-2, with a tentative D call TRBD1 (6 bases). Germline-derived CDR1 and CDR2 are LGHDT and YNNKEL (reference sequence). V was shortened by 4 bases and J by 3 bases, with 15 bases between the two germline ends. This CDR3 is built from 15 residues. For the CDR3, the DNA is TGTGCCAGCAGCCCCGCCGCAGGGGTTCACTATGGCTACACCTTC. This codes for CASSPAAGVHYGYTF. The complete variable domain, with remaining parts taken from reference TRBV3-1 and TRBJ1-2, reads DTAVSQTPKYLVTQMGNDKSIKCEQNLGHDTMYWYKQDSKKFLKIMFSYNNKELIINETVPNRFSPKSPDKAHLNLHINSLELGDSAVYFCASSPAAGVHYGYTFGSGTRLTVV.

This clonotype occurred a few times. The chain has TRBV29-1 and TRBJ2-1; 14 bases map to TRBD2. CDR1 and CDR2 (germline): SQVTM, ANQGSEA. The CDR3 sequence is 16 residues long. V was pared by 0 bases and J by 6 bases, with 4 bases of the junction left unmatched. CDR3 in DNA: TGCAGCGTTGAAGATTCGGGGACTAGCGGGGGCAATGAGCAGTTCTTC. Amino acids: CSVEDSGTSGGNEQFF.

This clonotype was observed many times. This chain uses TRBV5-1 with TRBJ2-7; D ambiguous. In germline, CDR1 is SGHRS, CDR2 YFSETQ. The CDR3 runs 14 residues. With 5 bases removed from V and 5 bases from J, the gap between germline ends came to 17 bases. CDR3 protein: CASRPDMGGDEQYF. In DNA, the CDR3 is TGCGCCAGCAGACCCGACATGGGTGGAGACGAGCAGTACTTC.

The V call is TRBV4-2, the J call TRBJ1-6; D is perhaps TRBD1 (5 bases). The germline V and J ends were trimmed by 4 bases and 5 bases, with 27 bases remaining between them. Per germline, CDR1 LGHNA and CDR2 YNFKEQ. The CDR3 is made up of 20 amino acids. This CDR3 reads CASSPTLGFIRDHHNSPLHF. CDR3 DNA: TGTGCCAGCAGCCCAACGTTGGGATTTATCCGGGACCACCATAATTCACCCCTCCACTTT.

This clonotype appeared a few times. The V gene is TRBV12-3 or TRBV12-4, the J gene TRBJ2-5; 10 bases match TRBD2. Trimming removed 1 base from V and 8 bases from J; junction bases left unmatched: 7. The CDR3 consists of 15 residues. The CDR3 is CASSLVGTSDLTQYF. DNA of the CDR3: TGTGCCAGCAGTTTAGTCGGGACTAGCGACCTCACCCAGTACTTC.